This record looks at one T cell receptor (beta chain) sequence and its context. TCRdb's copy holds only in-frame clones and misses some; the assay was immunoSEQ multiplex PCR. This sample carries just under 20,000 clones, approximately 70% of them seen once, and the ten largest clones take less than 10%. Graft tissue processing released intraepithelial and lamina propria lymphocytes. These data are taken from a study of graft-versus-host responses after intestinal transplantation. The length of the CDR3 is 14 residues. CDR1 MNHNY and CDR2 SVGAGI come from the germline V gene (reference sequence). The germline V and J ends were trimmed by 5 bases and 0 bases, with 10 bases remaining between them.

The source was ileum tissue, collected approximately three weeks after intestinal transplant. The sequence was collected from a human patient who received an intestinal transplant, so some T cells may come from the graft donor. The chain recombines TRBV6-6 with TRBJ1-1, with D perhaps TRBD1 (5 bases). The DNA of the CDR3 is TGTGCCAGCAGTCCGCAGGGTATGAACACTGAAGCTTTCTTT. As protein: CASSPQGMNTEAFF.